This T cell receptor beta chain was found in a study of blood T cell repertoires in COVID-19. This CDR3 is 15 amino acids long. V lost 4 bases to trimming and J lost 2 bases, with 14 bases between them. Germline V gives CDR1 MNHEY, CDR2 SVGAGI. Original methodology: Amplification of reference gene primers provided the estimated nucleated cell counts. Clones were sequenced by immunoSEQ multiplex PCR, and TCRdb holds only the in-frame ones, with some missing. Clone size and the V and J calls come from that table; the DNA yielded D and trimming. The sample carries approximately 170,000 clones, approximately 85% recorded once. Seattle patients were enrolled while actively infected and followed longitudinally.

The sequence came from an older man with COVID-19, enrolled during active disease. Material for sequencing was peripheral blood. The chain employs TRBV6-5 and TRBJ1-1; weak D call: TRBD1 (6 bases). The CDR3 reads CASSSVRQANTEAFF. The CDR3 region has the DNA TGTGCCAGCAGTTCTGTCCGACAGGCTAACACTGAAGCTTTCTTT.